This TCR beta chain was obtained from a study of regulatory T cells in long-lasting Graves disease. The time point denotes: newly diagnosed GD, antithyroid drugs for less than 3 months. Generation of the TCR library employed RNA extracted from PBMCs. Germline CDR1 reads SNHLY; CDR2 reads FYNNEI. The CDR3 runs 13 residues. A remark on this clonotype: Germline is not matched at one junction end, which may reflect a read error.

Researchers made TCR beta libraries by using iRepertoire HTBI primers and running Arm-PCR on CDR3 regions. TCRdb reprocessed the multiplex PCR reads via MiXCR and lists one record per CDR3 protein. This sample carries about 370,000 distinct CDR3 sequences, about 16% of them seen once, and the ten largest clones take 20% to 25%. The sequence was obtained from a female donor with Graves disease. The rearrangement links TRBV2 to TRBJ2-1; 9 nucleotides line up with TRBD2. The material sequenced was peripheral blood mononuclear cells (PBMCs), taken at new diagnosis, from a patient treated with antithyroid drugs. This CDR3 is CASSEGASGIGIF. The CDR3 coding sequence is TGTGCCAGCAGTGAGGGGGCTAGCGGGATCGGTATCTTC.